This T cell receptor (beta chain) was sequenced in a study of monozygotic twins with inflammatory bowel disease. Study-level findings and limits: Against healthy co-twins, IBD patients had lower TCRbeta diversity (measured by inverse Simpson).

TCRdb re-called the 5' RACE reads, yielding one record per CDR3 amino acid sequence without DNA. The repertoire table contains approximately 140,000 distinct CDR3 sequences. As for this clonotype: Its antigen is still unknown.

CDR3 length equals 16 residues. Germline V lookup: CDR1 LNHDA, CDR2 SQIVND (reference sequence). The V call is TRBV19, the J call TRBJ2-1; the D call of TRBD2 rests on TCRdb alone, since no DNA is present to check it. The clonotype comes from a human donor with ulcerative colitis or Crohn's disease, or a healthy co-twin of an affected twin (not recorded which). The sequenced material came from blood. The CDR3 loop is CASSLPSRLLYNEQFF.